A single sample is the source of the 8 T cell receptor beta chains below, sequenced in a study of blood T cells in healthy people across ages (dated by TCRdb to between 2014 and 2016). Receptor amplification or capture employed 5' RACE. Sequenced using an Illumina HiSeq 2500. The second PCR ran for about 6 to 12 cycles and used a J-beta primer mix along with a sample-barcoded 5' primer. Through fastp at Q25 and MiXCR, TCRdb rebuilt clones from the public reads, retaining in-frame beta chains. Rows matching on CDR3 protein sequence are summarized as one entry with the most common DNA and genes. For this sample there are around 800,000 distinct CDR3 sequences; about a quarter appear just once. The top ten hold 3% of the sample. The data also belong to a second study, concerning T cells of mothers and their children.

Sequencing was done on a sample of blood. These receptors were collected from a boy between 10 and 17 years old in good health.

This rearrangement joins TRBV24-1 to TRBJ2-3; the D gene is possibly TRBD1 (5 bases). CDR3 size: 13 residues. Trimming cost V 8 bases and J 5 bases, with 13 bases left between them. The germline CDR1 and CDR2 sequences are KGHDR and SFDVKD. The CDR3 region has the DNA TGTGCCACCAAGGGCAGGGTAGTAGATACGCAGTATTTT. It specifies CATKGRVVDTQYF.

This CDR3 is CAIRTTGTSPGVSYNEQFF. The DNA for the CDR3 is TGTGCCATCAGGACGACCGGGACTTCGCCTGGTGTCTCCTACAATGAGCAGTTCTTC. The V and J genes are TRBV10-3 and TRBJ2-1, with D possibly TRBD2 on 6 matching bases. V was cut by 6 bases and J by 0 bases, with 24 bases left in between. This CDR3 comprises 19 residues. The germline V gene encodes CDR1 ENHRY and CDR2 SYGVKD.

The chain combines TRBV5-1 with TRBJ1-1; D not certain. Germline assignment: CDR1 SGHRS and CDR2 YFSETQ. The CDR3 is 14 residues long. Trimming left V 2 bases short and J 0 bases short, with 8 bases between. The CDR3 region is CASSLKGMNTEAFF. CDR3 in DNA: TGCGCCAGCAGCTTAAAGGGAATGAACACTGAAGCTTTCTTT.

At least ten counts were recorded for this clonotype. The rearrangement uses TRBV2 and TRBJ2-5; tentative D call: TRBD1 (5 bases). Germline CDR1 is SNHLY and CDR2 is FYNNEI. V gave up 7 bases and J gave up 4 bases, with 10 bases separating them. CDR3 length: 12 residues. The CDR3 here is CASKGPGETQYF. The CDR3, as DNA: TGTGCCAGCAAGGGGCCGGGAGAGACCCAGTACTTC.

Concerning this clonotype: The germline gene is not matched at one end of the junction; a read error may be the cause. V is TRBV2 and J is TRBJ2-5; D tentatively reads TRBD1 or TRBD2 (5 bases each). This CDR3 contains 14 residues. Looked up from germline, CDR1 is SNHLY and CDR2 is FYNNEI. The CDR3 sequence: CASSEGGYQETRYF. The DNA of the CDR3 is TGTGCCAGCAGTGAAGGGGGGTACCAAGAGACCCGGTACTTC.

The J gene is TRBJ2-5, the V gene TRBV12-3 or TRBV12-4; perhaps TRBD1 as D (6 bases). The DNA matches TRBJ2-7 better at its end, which makes the J call doubtful. The length of the CDR3 is 13 residues. The CDR3 nucleotides read TGTGCCAGCAGTTTCACAGGGTCCGACGAGCAGTACTTC. This encodes CASSFTGSDEQYF.

This clonotype was seen only a few times. The chain couples TRBV29-1 to TRBJ1-1; TRBD1 agrees at 12 bases. The V gene end was trimmed by 7 bases and the J gene end by 4 bases; junction bases not matched to a gene: 4. This CDR3 has 13 amino acids. CDR1 SQVTM and CDR2 ANQGSEA come from the germline V gene. CDR3 amino acids: CSGDRGQVTEAFF. Here the CDR3 DNA reads TGCAGCGGGGACAGGGGGCAGGTCACTGAAGCTTTCTTT.

The chain joins TRBV12-3 or TRBV12-4 to TRBJ1-4; D unresolved. The germline V and J ends were trimmed by 3 bases and 4 bases, with 6 bases remaining between them. CDR3 length equals 13 residues. The CDR3: CASSLRVNEKLFF. In DNA form, the CDR3 reads TGTGCCAGCAGTTTGCGGGTTAATGAAAAACTGTTTTTT.